This entry features one T cell receptor (beta chain) sequence. This clone was observed a handful of times. Its antigen remains unidentified. The input lacks base qualities; no much larger clone sits a single base away. The sample originates from a study of cytomegalovirus exposure and HLA in healthy donors (dated by TCRdb to the late 2010s). General notes on the study: According to an earlier analysis of 550 to 750 of the donors, 150 million to 200 million T cells yielded 120 million or so unique TCR beta sequences and approximately 300 Gb of sequence data. In a later analysis, previously published TCR beta repertoires from some 640 donors were re-analyzed and high-resolution HLA genotyping was added so that TCR occurrence patterns could be studied. The T cell repertoires of 700 or so subjects were profiled by immunosequencing and related to cytomegalovirus serostatus. To decide whether each TCR beta V gene segment behaved as functional or pseudogenic, an earlier analysis of fewer than 750 of the donors relied on high-throughput TCR beta sequencing. Every repertoire in the discovery cohort had been generated on one and the same sequencing platform. In addition to the first cohort of roughly 700 subjects, a separate validation cohort of over 90 different subjects was used. In a later genetic analysis, genome-wide SNP genotypes for about 65% of the roughly 670 donors were used, and that subset was treated as a discovery cohort. Among around 400 genotyped donors of the cohort, an average of approximately 240,000 unique TCR beta nucleotide sequences was sequenced per donor, of which about 18% were non-productive. The aim of the study was to test whether cataloging public T cell receptors could identify signatures of past pathogen exposure. Rather than drawing on any new phenotypic data, the later analysis identified candidate immune exposures from TCR beta sequences and the way those sequences occurred across donors. Typing coverage differed by locus: A, B, C, DRB1 and DQB1 were typed in about 629-630 donors, DQA1 in 522, DPA1 in 606, and DPB1 in 450 to 480. Both class I and class II loci were covered by HLA typing, at four-digit resolution. To predict cytomegalovirus infection status, the study combined high-throughput TCR immunosequencing, statistical association of individual TCRs with disease status, and machine learning. About 300 gigabases of sequencing data and tens of millions of unique TCR sequences were included in an early release covering 500 to 750 HLA-typed donors. Because of strong linkage in the cohort, roughly five DR-DQ haplotypes were treated as single units for association and clustering. Alongside the repertoire data, information on donor age, sex, ethnicity and CMV serostatus was compiled. Of the roughly 390 genotyped donors, 81% fell in the genetic ancestry cluster associated with self-reported Caucasian donors. Study-wide findings and limitations: Correlated functional status among segregating V segments might reflect linkage disequilibrium, but an unknown experimental factor could not be ruled out. Because counts were too low, seventeen rarely observed V segments, including chromosome 9 orphons, were excluded from the earlier analysis of under 650 of the donors. In a later analysis, several top co-occurrence clusters were reported to appear linked to parvovirus B19, influenza, CMV and Epstein-Barr virus. A later genetic analysis reported fewer N-insertions in productive TCRs among donors in an Asian-associated ancestry cluster than the roughly 720-donor mean. When HLA alleles, especially DR and DQ, strongly co-occurred, TCR associations were difficult to assign to individual alleles. While some public TCRs were present in many individuals, most TCR sequences turned up only very rarely across donors. Because HLA typing was unavailable for some donors at each locus, only the typed subset was used in association tests. Cytomegalovirus status was reported to be diagnosed by the classifier with high specificity and sensitivity in both the original and validation cohorts. According to a later analysis, TCR association rates differed among HLA loci, with DRB1 alleles showing the most associated TCRs and HLA-C alleles showing the fewest. In a later analysis, most CMV-associated TCR beta chains were found to appear HLA-restricted, with HLA associations seemingly driven largely by CMV exposure. In a later genetic analysis, a missense DCLRE1C variant was associated with V-gene and J-gene trimming of TCR beta chains, and the association was replicated in an independent cohort. A total of 150 or so TCR beta chains were listed by the study as associated with cytomegalovirus. CMV serostatus was the only immune exposure information available for the cohort. In an earlier analysis of under 600 of the donors, most TCR beta V segments were observed in productive rearrangements about 90% or about 30% of the time, broadly matching IMGT annotations. Because the 87-base-pair reads could not distinguish some IMGT-functional V segments, including TRBV6-2 and TRBV6-3, those segments were excluded. A cluster of highly shared sequence variants was judged likely to be a technical artifact of the sequencing pipeline. A further reported finding was that TCR beta sequences accurately predicted the HLA-A and HLA-B alleles for most subjects in the first cohort. In a later analysis, 15,000 to 20,000 TCR beta sequences were associated with specific HLA alleles at a false discovery rate of 0.05. The authors suggested that the approach could potentially be extended to other disease states and immunological phenotypes. In vitro tests confirmed that a few of the cytomegalovirus-associated TCR beta chains recognize cytomegalovirus antigens. In this cohort, only TCR beta chains were sequenced, and detectable features were limited by the absence of alpha or paired-chain data. Sequencing depth was assumed to be roughly uniform across donors in the presence/absence analyses, though that assumption may not hold. A later analysis found that HLA-associated TCR beta chains were more clonally expanded and had lower generation probabilities than equally common non-associated chains.

The CDR3 spans 14 residues, from the cysteine through the phenylalanine. The entry retains the CDR3 DNA only, 42 bases that are in frame from base 1. For this chain, trimming is 6 bases at the V end and 7 bases at the J end, and the number of junction bases without a gene match is 11. Reading the germline V gene gives CDR1 MNHEY and CDR2 SVGAGI. The cohort was made up of around 720 healthy bone marrow donors. At the time of sampling, every cohort member was nominally healthy, though immune exposures that went unrecorded were likely present. The donor was CMV seronegative and belonged to the group of over 350 seronegative cohort members. Every donor gave a peripheral blood sample, and the peripheral blood mononuclear cells from that sample were used for TCR beta sequencing. The Qiagen DNeasy Blood Extraction Kit was used to extract genomic DNA from the blood cell samples. The library relied on the immunoSEQ multiplex PCR assay. The multiplex PCR relied on a mix of 60 forward primers for TCR Vbeta segments and 13 reverse primers for TCR Jbeta segments. A multiplex PCR assay on genomic DNA amplified the CDR3 region of rearranged TCR beta genes. On the Illumina HiSeq System, the amplified TCR beta libraries were sequenced as 87-base-pair reads. The authors' pipeline ran thus. A later analysis counted about 82 million unique TCR beta chains across the 650 to 700 repertoires, and some 11 million of these chains were shared by at least two donors. A nearest-neighbor algorithm error-corrected the raw reads and collapsed the reads into unique sequences, merging closely related sequences to remove PCR and sequencing errors. CDR3 sequences were aligned to IMGT reference sequences to assign V, D and J gene segments. For a sequence to be retained, a match of at least six nucleotides was required to both a V gene segment and a J gene segment. Rearrangements were called productive when the CDR3 lacked stop codons and stayed in frame with V and J; all others were non-productive. CDR3 was defined by IMGT convention, running from the second conserved V-encoded cysteine to the conserved J-encoded phenylalanine. Sequences without an unambiguous match to a single V gene segment were excluded from the earlier analysis of 450 to 650 of the donors. An earlier analysis of about 600 of the donors called V segments functional above 56.7% productive rearrangements and segregating when the between-donor standard deviation exceeded 5%. To diagnose cytomegalovirus status from the catalog of TCR beta chain sequences, a statistical classification framework was built. V and J gene assignment, in a later analysis, came from comparing TCR nucleotide sequences with IMGT/GENE-DB human TR gene sequences. Using the TCRdist pipeline, a later analysis assigned CDR3 sequences along with most-parsimonious VDJ recombination scenarios. In a later analysis, each TCR beta chain was defined by its CDR3 amino acid sequence together with its V-gene family, and reads without a unique V-gene family were excluded. A later analysis removed 500 to 650 highly shared, low-generation-probability nucleotide sequences to deal with suspected cross-contamination and a sequencing artifact. For each public chain, a later analysis derived a clonal expansion index from normalized ranks of inferred template counts within each repertoire. Generation probabilities in a later analysis came from a VDJ recombination model fitted to out-of-frame rearrangements, and those results were checked against IGoR. In a later analysis, hypergeometric tests were used to score TCR-TCR, TCR-HLA and TCR-CMV co-occurrence, with a repertoire-size bias correction applied to TCR pairs. False discovery rates were estimated in a later analysis by permuting HLA or CMV assignments 20 times. In a later analysis, co-occurring TCRs were grouped using DBSCAN, with TCRdist sequence similarity added in when clustering inside HLA-allele-positive subsets. Repertoires with fewer than 30,000 or more than 120,000 public chains were left out of co-occurrence clustering, as were four to six repertoires with anomalous nucleotide sharing. Not all clones reach the TCRdb copy of this immuneACCESS table, which keeps in-frame sequences only. Checked studies attribute under half of the gap to unresolved V genes and leave the rest unexplained. V and J calls and clone size come straight from that table; D and trimming were deduced from the DNA. The sample contains 99,000 or so clones, 15% of them found a single time. The ten largest make up 0.83% of the sample.

The origin of this receptor is a female donor in good health and CMV-seronegative. Recombination connected TRBV6-5 to TRBJ1-1; TRBD1 aligns with 7 central bases. The sequenced sample consisted of PBMCs. CDR3 protein: CASSYIIGQVEAFF. In nucleotides, the sequence is TGTGCCAGCAGCTACATCATAGGACAGGTTGAAGCTTTCTTT.